This entry concerns a single T cell receptor (beta chain). Its antigen remains unidentified. A sample-barcoded 5' primer and a J-beta primer mix were used in a second PCR of roughly 6 to 11 cycles. MiXCR was run by TCRdb on the 5' RACE reads, yielding one entry per CDR3 protein. The sample lists around 800,000 distinct CDR3 sequences, about half occurring once. This sample is drawn from a study of blood T cells in healthy people across ages. Ten milliliters of peripheral blood were drawn from each donor. V lost 5 bases and J 9 bases, leaving 14 bases between the germline ends. Germline-derived CDR1 and CDR2 are MGHDK and SYGVNS. This CDR3 spans 14 amino acids. Findings of the study overall: Both higher diversity and more naive CD4+ cells marked long-lived donors when set against aged donors.

The V gene is TRBV25-1, the J gene TRBJ1-6; D is undetermined. Sequenced input: blood. The sequence was collected from a man older than 75 in good health. CDR3 sequence reads: CASSRGFPSSPLHF. CDR3 coding DNA: TGTGCCAGCAGTCGAGGGTTCCCTAGTTCACCCCTCCACTTT.